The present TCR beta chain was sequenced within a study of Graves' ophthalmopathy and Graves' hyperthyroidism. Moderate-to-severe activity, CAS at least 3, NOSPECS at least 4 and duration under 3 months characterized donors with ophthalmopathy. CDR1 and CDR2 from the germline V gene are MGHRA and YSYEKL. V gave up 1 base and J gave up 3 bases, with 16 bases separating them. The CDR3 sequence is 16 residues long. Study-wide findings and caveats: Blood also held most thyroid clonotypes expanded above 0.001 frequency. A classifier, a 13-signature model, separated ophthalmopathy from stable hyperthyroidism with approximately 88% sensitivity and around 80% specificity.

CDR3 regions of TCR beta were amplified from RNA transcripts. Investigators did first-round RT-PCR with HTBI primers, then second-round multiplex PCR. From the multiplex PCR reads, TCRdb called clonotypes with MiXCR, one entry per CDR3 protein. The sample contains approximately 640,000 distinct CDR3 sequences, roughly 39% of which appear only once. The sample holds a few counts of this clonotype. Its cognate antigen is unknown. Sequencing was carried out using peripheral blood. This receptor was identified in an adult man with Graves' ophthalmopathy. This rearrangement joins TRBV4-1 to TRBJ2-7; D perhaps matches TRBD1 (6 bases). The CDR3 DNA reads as TGCGCCAGCAGCCAAGCACCGGGACAATCGATCTACGAGCAGTACTTC. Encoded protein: CASSQAPGQSIYEQYF.